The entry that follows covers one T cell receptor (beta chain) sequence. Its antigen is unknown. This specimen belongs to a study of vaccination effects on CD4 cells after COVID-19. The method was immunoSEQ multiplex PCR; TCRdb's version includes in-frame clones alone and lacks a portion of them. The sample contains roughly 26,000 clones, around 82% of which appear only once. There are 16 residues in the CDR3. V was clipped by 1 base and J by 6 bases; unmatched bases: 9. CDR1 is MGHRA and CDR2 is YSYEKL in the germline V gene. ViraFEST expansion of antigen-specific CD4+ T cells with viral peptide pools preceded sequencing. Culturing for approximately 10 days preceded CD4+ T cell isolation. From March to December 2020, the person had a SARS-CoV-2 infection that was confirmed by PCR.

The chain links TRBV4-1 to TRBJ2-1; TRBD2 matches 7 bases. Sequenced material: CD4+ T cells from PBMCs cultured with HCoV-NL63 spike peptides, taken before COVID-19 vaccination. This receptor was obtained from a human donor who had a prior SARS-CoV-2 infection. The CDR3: CASSQVRGRAGNEQFF. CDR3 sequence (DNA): TGCGCCAGCAGCCAAGTACGAGGGAGGGCGGGCAATGAGCAGTTCTTC.